This is a list of T cell receptor beta chains from one sample in a study of identical twins. TCRdb redid the calling of the 5' RACE reads with MiXCR, one entry per CDR3 protein. The data show over 600,000 distinct CDR3 sequences, approximately 21% seen once. These data were also reused for a study on T cells expressing NK-cell markers.

Sequencing input: PBMCs. The source is a woman under 30 in good health. CDR3s leave out the opening cysteine and the closing phenylalanine or tryptophan.

j_call v_call cdr3_aa
TRBJ1-1 TRBV20-1 SARASLGAEAF
TRBJ2-5 TRBV29-1 SVDRPSGLETQY
TRBJ2-1 TRBV10-3 AAGDREVILGSYNEQF
TRBJ1-1 TRBV6-5 ASRSVTEAF
TRBJ2-1 TRBV29-1 SVEGGESYNEQF
TRBJ1-2 TRBV20-1 ARDRGNSNYGYT
TRBJ1-4 TRBV12-3/TRBV12-4 ASSSDRVDEKLF
TRBJ1-4 TRBV20-1 SATEGEKLF
TRBJ1-2 TRBV6-6 ASSYDTGQGYYGYT
TRBJ2-2 TRBV12-3/TRBV12-4 ASSRGLTNTGELF
TRBJ1-2 TRBV3-1 ASSQDWVRTGGHRNYGYT
TRBJ1-2 TRBV12-3/TRBV12-4 ASSLKGYYGYT
TRBJ2-3 TRBV12-3/TRBV12-4 ASSSRMAGGPSVTDTQY
TRBJ2-5 TRBV5-1 ASSSAGETQY
TRBJ2-1 TRBV6-2/TRBV6-3 ASIPSGTSGYNEQF
TRBJ2-7 TRBV27 ASGGTGVLEQY
TRBJ2-5 TRBV9 ASSAGGWVQETQY
TRBJ2-3 TRBV14 ASSQGGTYTDTQY
TRBJ1-2 TRBV20-1 SARRGQGSYT
TRBJ2-2 TRBV9 ASSTTTRNTGELF
TRBJ2-3 TRBV5-1 ASSVERGTFTDTQY
TRBJ1-1 TRBV6-1 ASHRMGRLRRSEAF
TRBJ2-3 TRBV7-3 ATGPGGTDTQY
TRBJ2-1 TRBV4-3 ASSQDRLAGGDEQF